A selection of T cell receptor beta chains follows, all from one sample in a study of beta chain features in type 1 diabetes. Produced via immunoSEQ multiplex PCR; TCRdb's table is partial and in-frame only. The sample lists more than 300,000 clones; around 12% were seen once. The sequencing input was naive CD4+ T cells from blood. All receptors come from a man younger than 35 in good health. Both conserved end residues are part of each CDR3. The order of the fields is D gene, J gene, V gene, CDR3 protein. D genes are given only for firm matches.

D gene: -; J gene: TRBJ1-5; V gene: TRBV5-1; CDR3 protein: CASRASVGDQPQHF
D gene: TRBD2; J gene: TRBJ2-3; V gene: TRBV13; CDR3 protein: CASSLGLAGGTDTQYF
D gene: -; J gene: TRBJ1-2; V gene: TRBV10-3; CDR3 protein: CAISDVDRSNYGYTF
D gene: TRBD2; J gene: TRBJ2-1; V gene: TRBV19; CDR3 protein: CASSIGTSGRGEQFF
D gene: TRBD2; J gene: TRBJ2-3; V gene: TRBV28; CDR3 protein: CASRGAGDASTDTQYF
D gene: -; J gene: TRBJ1-1; V gene: TRBV9; CDR3 protein: CASSVQGGNTEAFF
D gene: -; J gene: TRBJ1-1; V gene: TRBV7-9; CDR3 protein: CATDSVNTEAFF
D gene: -; J gene: TRBJ1-4; V gene: TRBV30; CDR3 protein: CAWNRGGSANEKLFF
D gene: TRBD1; J gene: TRBJ2-1; V gene: TRBV25-1; CDR3 protein: CASSSAGTGFHNEQFF
D gene: -; J gene: TRBJ2-1; V gene: TRBV30; CDR3 protein: CAWRYRGGSYNEQFF
D gene: -; J gene: TRBJ2-7; V gene: TRBV6-5; CDR3 protein: CASSYSTVGLSYEQYF
D gene: -; J gene: TRBJ2-3; V gene: TRBV5-6; CDR3 protein: CATGISRTDTQYF
D gene: TRBD1; J gene: TRBJ2-7; V gene: TRBV11-3; CDR3 protein: CASSVTRGSYEQYF
D gene: -; J gene: TRBJ2-5; V gene: TRBV30; CDR3 protein: CAWRGNRVLEEQYF
D gene: -; J gene: TRBJ1-2; V gene: TRBV7-2; CDR3 protein: CASSLSGHSDGYTF
D gene: TRBD1; J gene: TRBJ2-3; V gene: TRBV29-1; CDR3 protein: CSVDGVGQGGTDTQYF